These T cell receptor beta chains were read from a single sample in a study of identical twins. TCRdb re-derived calls from the 5' RACE reads in MiXCR, one entry per CDR3 protein. Of some 1,700,000 distinct CDR3 sequences listed, about 31% are singletons. The specimen sequenced was cord blood. All receptors come from a newborn girl in good health. Each CDR3 is given with its conserved first and last residue. A D gene is named only where the DNA matches it firmly. Size values are once, few and many counts, or a class for expanded clones, and some rows have none.

>TRBV20-1|TRBJ2-1|-|-
TGCAGTGCTACCACAGGGTACAATGAGCAGTTCTTC
CSATTGYNEQFF
>TRBV4-1|TRBJ2-3|-|few
TGCGCCAGCAGCCAAGTTGGGACTCCCTCCGATACGCAGTATTTT
CASSQVGTPSDTQYF
>TRBV27|TRBJ2-2|-|few
TGTGCCAGCAGTTTTCCGGGCAGGGGGGTCGGGGAGCTGTTTTTT
CASSFPGRGVGELFF
>TRBV5-6|TRBJ2-4|TRBD2|-
TGTGCCAGCAGCCCCCTAGCGGGAGGGCGGACCAAAAACATTCAGTACTTC
CASSPLAGGRTKNIQYF
>TRBV24-1|TRBJ1-2|TRBD1|few
TGTGCCACCAGTGATAATTCGGGCGGACAGGGAGCCAGGAGTAACTATGGCTACACCTTC
CATSDNSGGQGARSNYGYTF
>TRBV27|TRBJ2-7|-|few
TGTGCCAGCAGTTGGCCCTCAGGGTACGAGCAGTACTTC
CASSWPSGYEQYF
>TRBV15|TRBJ2-5|-|few
TGTGCCACCAGCAGAGACGAGGGGTCGGAGGGACGAGAGACCCAGTACTTC
CATSRDEGSEGRETQYF
>TRBV18|TRBJ2-1|-|-
TGTGCCAGCTCACAAGGGATATCGGGGGTCGATGAGCAGTTCTTC
CASSQGISGVDEQFF
>TRBV4-2|TRBJ2-3|TRBD1|many
TGTGCCAGCAGCCAAGATCGACGGCAGGGGGCAGATACGCAGTATTTT
CASSQDRRQGADTQYF
>TRBV12-3/TRBV12-4|TRBJ2-7|TRBD1|-
TGTGCCAGCGGGGAAGACAGGGAGCTCTACGAGCAGTACTTC
CASGEDRELYEQYF
>TRBV4-1|TRBJ2-3|TRBD2|few
TGCGCCAGCAGCCAAGGACTAGCGAGGGCAGATACGCAGTATTTT
CASSQGLARADTQYF